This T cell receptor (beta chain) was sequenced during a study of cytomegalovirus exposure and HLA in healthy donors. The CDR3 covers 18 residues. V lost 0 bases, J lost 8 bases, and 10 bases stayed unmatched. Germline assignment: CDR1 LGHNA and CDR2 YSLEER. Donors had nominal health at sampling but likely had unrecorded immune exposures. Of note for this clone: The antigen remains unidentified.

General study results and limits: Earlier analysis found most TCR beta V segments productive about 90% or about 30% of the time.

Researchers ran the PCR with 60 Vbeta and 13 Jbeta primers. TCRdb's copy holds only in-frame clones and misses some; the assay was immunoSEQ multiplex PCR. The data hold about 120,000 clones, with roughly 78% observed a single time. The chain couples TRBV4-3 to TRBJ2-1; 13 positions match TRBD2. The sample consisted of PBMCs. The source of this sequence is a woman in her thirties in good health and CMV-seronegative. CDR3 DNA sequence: TGCGCCAGCAGCCAAGAAATGAGTGGACTAGCGGGAGTCGATGAGCAGTTCTTC. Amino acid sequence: CASSQEMSGLAGVDEQFF.